The following is a TCR beta chain sequence with its context. This sample is part of a study of blood T cell repertoires in COVID-19. Sequencing used immunoSEQ multiplex PCR; TCRdb keeps in-frame clones, though not all of them. The repertoire holds some 240,000 clones, with about 80% as singletons. Germline CDR1 SGHTA, CDR2 FQGNSA. The CDR3 sequence is 14 residues long. Trimming cost V 4 bases and J 1 base, with 9 bases left between them. The sequencing input was PBMCs or T cells enriched from blood (not recorded which). The TCR comes from a man aged 30 to 39 with acute COVID-19. V gene TRBV7-2 combines with J gene TRBJ2-3, with a possible D match to TRBD1 (5 bases). This CDR3 is CASSYQGGTDTQYF. In DNA form, the CDR3 reads TGTGCCAGCAGCTATCAAGGGGGCACAGATACGCAGTATTTT.